The TCR beta chain described here comes from a study of T cell repertoires in ileal Crohn's disease. Study-level information: All patients had surgery for stricturing (around 60%) or penetrating (around 40%) disease.

Time point here: neoterminal ileum biopsy at postoperative endoscopy, about 6 months after surgery. Eligibility required adulthood, ileal or ileocolonic Crohn's disease and indicated ileocolonic resection. Assay used: immunoSEQ multiplex PCR; TCRdb lists only in-frame clones, some missing. The sample lists approximately 18,000 clones, around 70% occurring once. V was cut by 0 bases and J by 5 bases, with 14 bases left in between. The CDR3 is 15 amino acids. Germline values: CDR1 SGHDT, CDR2 YYEEEE. This receptor was obtained from an adult with Crohn's disease. The sample comprised ileal tissue. V is TRBV5-6 and J is TRBJ2-5, with TRBD1 as a possible D gene (6 bases). The DNA of the CDR3 is TGTGCCAGCAGCTTGGTTGTCAGGGGAAGGGAGACCCAGTACTTC. It encodes CASSLVVRGRETQYF.